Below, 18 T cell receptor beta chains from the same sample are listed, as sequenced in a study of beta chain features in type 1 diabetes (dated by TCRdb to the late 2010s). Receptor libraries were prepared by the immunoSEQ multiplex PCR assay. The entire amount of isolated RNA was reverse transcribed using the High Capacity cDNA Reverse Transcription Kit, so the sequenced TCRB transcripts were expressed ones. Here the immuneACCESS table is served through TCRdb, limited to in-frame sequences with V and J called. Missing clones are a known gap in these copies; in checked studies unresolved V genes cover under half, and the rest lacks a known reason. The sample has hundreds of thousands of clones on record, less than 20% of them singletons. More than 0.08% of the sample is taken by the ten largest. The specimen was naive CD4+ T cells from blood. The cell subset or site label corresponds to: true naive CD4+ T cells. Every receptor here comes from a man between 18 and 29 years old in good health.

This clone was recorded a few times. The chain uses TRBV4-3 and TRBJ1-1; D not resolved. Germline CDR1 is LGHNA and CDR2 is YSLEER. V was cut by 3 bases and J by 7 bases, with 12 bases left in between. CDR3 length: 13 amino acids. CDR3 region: CASSQWRGIEAFF. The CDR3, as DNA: TGCGCCAGCAGCCAGTGGCGAGGGATTGAAGCTTTCTTT.

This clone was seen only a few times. The DNA of the CDR3 is TGTGCCAGCAGGGCTAGCGGGGGCCGCACAGATACGCAGTATTTT. This sequence encodes CASRASGGRTDTQYF. This chain uses TRBV6-4 with TRBJ2-3; 10 bases fit TRBD2. Germline-derived CDR1 and CDR2 are MRHNA and SNTAGT. The CDR3 length is 15 residues. Germline trimming cut 6 bases from V and 1 base from J; bases unmatched to any gene: 4.

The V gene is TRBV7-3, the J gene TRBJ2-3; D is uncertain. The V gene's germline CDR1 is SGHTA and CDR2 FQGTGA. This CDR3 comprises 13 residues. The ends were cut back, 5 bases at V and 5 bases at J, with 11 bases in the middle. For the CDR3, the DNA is TGTGCCAGCAGCGGCTTAGGGTTAGATACGCAGTATTTT. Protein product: CASSGLGLDTQYF.

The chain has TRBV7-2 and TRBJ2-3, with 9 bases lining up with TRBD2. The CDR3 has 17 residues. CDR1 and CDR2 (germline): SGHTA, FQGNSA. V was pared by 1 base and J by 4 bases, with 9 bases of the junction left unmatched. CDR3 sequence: CASSLDGGRAEADTQYF. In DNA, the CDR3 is TGTGCCAGCAGCTTAGATGGCGGGAGGGCGGAGGCAGATACGCAGTATTTT.

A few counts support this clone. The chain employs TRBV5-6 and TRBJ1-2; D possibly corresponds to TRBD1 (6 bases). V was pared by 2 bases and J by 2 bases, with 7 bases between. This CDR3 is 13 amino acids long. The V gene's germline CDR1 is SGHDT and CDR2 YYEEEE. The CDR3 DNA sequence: TGTGCCAGCAGCTTAGGACAGAACTATGGCTACACCTTC. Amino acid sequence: CASSLGQNYGYTF. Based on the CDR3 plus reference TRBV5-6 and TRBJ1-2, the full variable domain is DAGVTQSPTHLIKTRGQQVTLRCSPKSGHDTVSWYQQALGQGPQFIFQYYEEEERQRGNFPDRFSGHQFPNYSSELNVNALLLGDSALYLCASSLGQNYGYTFGSGTRLTVV.

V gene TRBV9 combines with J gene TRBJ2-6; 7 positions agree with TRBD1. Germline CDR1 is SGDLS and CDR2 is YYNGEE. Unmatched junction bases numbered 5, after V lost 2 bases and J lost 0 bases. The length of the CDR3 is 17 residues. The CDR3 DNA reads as TGTGCCAGCAGCGTCCGGACAGGCCTCTCTGGGGCCAACGTCCTGACTTTC. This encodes CASSVRTGLSGANVLTF.

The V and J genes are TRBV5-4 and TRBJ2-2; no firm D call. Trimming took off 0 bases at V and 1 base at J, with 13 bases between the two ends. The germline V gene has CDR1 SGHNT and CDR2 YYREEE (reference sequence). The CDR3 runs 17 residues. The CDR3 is CASSLGGRQRNTGELFF. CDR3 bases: TGTGCCAGCAGCTTGGGGGGAAGGCAGCGGAACACCGGGGAGCTGTTTTTT.

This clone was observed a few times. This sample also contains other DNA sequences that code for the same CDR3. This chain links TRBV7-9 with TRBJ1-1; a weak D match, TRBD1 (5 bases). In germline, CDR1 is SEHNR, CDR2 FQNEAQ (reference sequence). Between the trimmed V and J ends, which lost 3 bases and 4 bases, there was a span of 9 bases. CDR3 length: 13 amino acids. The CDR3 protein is CASSLKGSTEAFF. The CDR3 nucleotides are TGTGCCAGCAGCTTGAAGGGGTCCACTGAAGCTTTCTTT.

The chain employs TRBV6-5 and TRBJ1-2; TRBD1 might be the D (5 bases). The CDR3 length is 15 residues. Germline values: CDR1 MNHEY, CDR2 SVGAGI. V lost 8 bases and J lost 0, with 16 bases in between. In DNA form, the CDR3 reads TGTGCCAGCCGTTGGGGGTTGACAACTAACTATGGCTACACCTTC. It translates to CASRWGLTTNYGYTF.

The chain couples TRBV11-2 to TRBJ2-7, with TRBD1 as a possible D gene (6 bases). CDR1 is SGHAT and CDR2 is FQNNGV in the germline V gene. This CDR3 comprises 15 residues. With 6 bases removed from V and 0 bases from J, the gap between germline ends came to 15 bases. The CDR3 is CASRPPGHISYEQYF. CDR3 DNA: TGTGCCAGCAGACCTCCGGGACATATCTCCTACGAGCAGTACTTC.

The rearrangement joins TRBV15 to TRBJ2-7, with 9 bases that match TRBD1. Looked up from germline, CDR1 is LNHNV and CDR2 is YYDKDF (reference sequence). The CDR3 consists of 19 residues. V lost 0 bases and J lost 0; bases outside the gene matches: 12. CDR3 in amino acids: CATSRDQGDRATFSYEQYF. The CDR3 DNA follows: TGTGCCACCAGCAGAGATCAAGGGGACAGGGCTACTTTCTCCTACGAGCAGTACTTC.

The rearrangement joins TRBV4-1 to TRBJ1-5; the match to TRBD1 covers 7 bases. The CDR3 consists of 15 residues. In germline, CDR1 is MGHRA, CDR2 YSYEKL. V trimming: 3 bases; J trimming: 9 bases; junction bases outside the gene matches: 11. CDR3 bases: TGCGCCAGCAGCCAGGAAGACAGGGACCTACGGCCCCAGCATTTT. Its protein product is CASSQEDRDLRPQHF.

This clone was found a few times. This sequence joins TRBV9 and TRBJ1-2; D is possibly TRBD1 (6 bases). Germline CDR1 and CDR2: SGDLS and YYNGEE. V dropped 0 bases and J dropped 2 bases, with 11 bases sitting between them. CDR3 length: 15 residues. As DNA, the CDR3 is TGTGCCAGCAGCGTAGGGGCGGGGGCGAACTATGGCTACACCTTC. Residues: CASSVGAGANYGYTF.

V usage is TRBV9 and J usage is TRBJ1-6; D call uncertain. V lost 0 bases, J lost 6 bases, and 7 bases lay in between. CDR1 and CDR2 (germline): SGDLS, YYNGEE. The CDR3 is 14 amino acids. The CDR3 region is CASSVVGSNSPLHF. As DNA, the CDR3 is TGTGCCAGCAGCGTAGTGGGAAGTAATTCACCCCTCCACTTT.

This CDR3 reads CASSASGNTNTGELFF. CDR3 bases: TGCGCCAGCAGCGCATCCGGGAATACGAACACCGGGGAGCTGTTTTTT. This chain joins TRBV5-1 and TRBJ2-2; D may be TRBD2 (5 bases). V was pared by 4 bases and J by 0 bases, with 13 bases between. Germline V gene sequence: CDR1 SGHRS, CDR2 YFSETQ. The CDR3 runs 16 residues.

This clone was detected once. CDR3 residues: CASSQDGARGADSGANVLTF. The DNA for the CDR3 is TGCGCCAGCAGCCAAGATGGGGCCAGGGGCGCCGACTCTGGGGCCAACGTCCTGACTTTC. The V gene is TRBV4-3, the J gene TRBJ2-6; maybe TRBD1 (6 bases). CDR1 LGHNA and CDR2 YSLEER come from the germline V gene. V lost 0 bases, J lost 0 bases, and 18 bases lay in between. The CDR3 is 20 amino acids.

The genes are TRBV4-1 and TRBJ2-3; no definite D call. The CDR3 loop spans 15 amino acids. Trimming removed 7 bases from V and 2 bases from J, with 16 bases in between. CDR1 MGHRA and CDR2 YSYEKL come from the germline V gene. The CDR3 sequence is CASKAQPRVTDTQYF. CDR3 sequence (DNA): TGCGCCAGCAAGGCCCAGCCTAGGGTCACAGATACGCAGTATTTT.

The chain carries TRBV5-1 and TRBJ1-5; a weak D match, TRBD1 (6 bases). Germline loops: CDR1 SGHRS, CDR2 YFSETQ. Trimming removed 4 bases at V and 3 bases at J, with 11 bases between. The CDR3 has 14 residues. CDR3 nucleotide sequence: TGCGCCAGCAGCCTCGGGGGGGCCAATCAGCCCCAGCATTTT. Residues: CASSLGGANQPQHF.